This T cell receptor beta chain was recorded in a study of Graves' ophthalmopathy and Graves' hyperthyroidism. Study-wide context: Specimen type is peripheral blood, obtained at initial diagnosis before any treatment. Findings and caveats of the study: Sensitivity of approximately 88% and specificity of about 77% were achieved when a 13-signature model separated ophthalmopathy from stable hyperthyroidism.

A word on this clonotype: Its antigen is still unknown.

The sequenced template was RNA, covering the TCR beta CDR3 region. Second-round multiplex PCR came after a first-round RT-PCR that employed HTBI primers. One entry per CDR3 protein, called by TCRdb with MiXCR from the multiplex PCR reads. The table includes about 400,000 distinct CDR3 sequences, around 19% detected once. It was on clinical symptoms, serum thyroxine, TRAb, thyroid ultrasound and orbital computed tomography that diagnosis relied. Trimming at V came to 0 bases and at J to 3 bases, leaving 4 bases not matched to a gene. This CDR3 contains 15 residues. Germline V gives CDR1 MGHRA, CDR2 YSYEKL.

The sequencing input was peripheral blood. The chain joins TRBV4-1 to TRBJ1-1, with TRBD1 matching over 7 bases. The clonotype was recovered from a woman between 18 and 29 years old with Graves' ophthalmopathy. In DNA, the CDR3 is TGCGCCAGCAGCCAAGACGACAGGGATTACACTGAAGCTTTCTTT. It yields the protein CASSQDDRDYTEAFF.